The source of this T cell receptor beta chain is a study of cytomegalovirus exposure and HLA in healthy donors. The CDR3 sequence is 15 residues long. Germline V gene sequence: CDR1 SEHNR, CDR2 FQNEAQ (reference sequence). Trimming pared 4 bases from V and 4 bases from J, leaving 13 bases between. It was with 60 Vbeta and 13 Jbeta primers that the PCR ran. TCRdb keeps only in-frame clones here, not all; method: immunoSEQ multiplex PCR. The data show 95,000 to 110,000 clones, 82% seen once. This clone was detected only a few times. The origin of this receptor is a young man in good health and CMV-seropositive. The chain uses TRBV7-9 and TRBJ2-2; possible D gene TRBD2, 6 bases. The sample consisted of PBMCs. CDR3 bases: TGTGCCAGCAGCTCGGGGGACCGTACCACCGGGGAGCTGTTTTTT. Its translation is CASSSGDRTTGELFF. Using reference TRBV7-9 and TRBJ2-2 for the parts outside the CDR3, the full variable domain is DTGVSQNPRHKITKRGQNVTFRCDPISEHNRLYWYRQTLGQGPEFLTYFQNEAQLEKSRLLSDRFSAERPKGSFSTLEIQRTEQGDSAMYLCASSSGDRTTGELFFGEGSRLTVL.